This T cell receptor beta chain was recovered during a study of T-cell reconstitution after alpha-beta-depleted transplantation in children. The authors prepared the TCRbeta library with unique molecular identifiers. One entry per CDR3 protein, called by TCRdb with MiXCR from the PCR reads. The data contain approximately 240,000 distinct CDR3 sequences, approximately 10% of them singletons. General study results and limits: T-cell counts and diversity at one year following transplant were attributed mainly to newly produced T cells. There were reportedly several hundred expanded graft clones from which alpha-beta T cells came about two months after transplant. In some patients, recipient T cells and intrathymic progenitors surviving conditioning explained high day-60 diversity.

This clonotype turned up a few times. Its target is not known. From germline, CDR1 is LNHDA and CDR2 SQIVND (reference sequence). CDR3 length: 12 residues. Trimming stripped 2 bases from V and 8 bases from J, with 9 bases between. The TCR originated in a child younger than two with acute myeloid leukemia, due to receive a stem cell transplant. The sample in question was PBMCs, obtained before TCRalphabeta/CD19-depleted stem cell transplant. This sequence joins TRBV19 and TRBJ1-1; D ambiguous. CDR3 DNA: TGTGCCAGTAGTATATACCGTAACGAAGCTTTCTTT. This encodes CASSIYRNEAFF.